Ten or more counts support the clone carrying this TCR beta chain. Its antigen is undetermined. The sample comes from a study of CD8 T cells in ankylosing spondylitis. Points from the study as a whole: Apparently characteristic of ankylosing spondylitis blood was a TCR beta motif (roughly eight highly homologous variants). Matched ankylosing spondylitis synovial fluid reportedly contained a significantly enriched population of disease-linked clones.

One entry per CDR3 protein, called by TCRdb with MiXCR from the 5' RACE reads. The repertoire holds 200,000 or so distinct CDR3 sequences, 18% seen once, with 3.5% to 5% in the top ten. Per germline, CDR1 SGHVS and CDR2 FQNEAQ. V shed 5 bases and J 3 bases; nucleotides not matched to a gene: 5. The CDR3 runs 16 residues. The chain employs TRBV7-8 and TRBJ2-2; 11 bases fit TRBD2. The specimen was blood, either unsorted or a sorted T cell fraction (not recorded which). This clonotype was obtained from a male donor under 30 with ankylosing spondylitis or in good health (not recorded which). CDR3 amino acids: CASSARLAGHTGELFF. CDR3 nucleotides: TGTGCCAGCAGCGCGAGACTAGCGGGACACACCGGGGAGCTGTTTTTT. The whole variable domain, remainder taken from reference TRBV7-8 and TRBJ2-2, is GAGVSQSPRYKVAKRGQDVALRCDPISGHVSLFWYQQALGQGPEFLTYFQNEAQLDKSGLPSDRFFAERPEGSVSTLKIQRTQQEDSAVYLCASSARLAGHTGELFFGEGSRLTVL.